The present TCR beta chain was sequenced within a study of cytomegalovirus exposure and HLA in healthy donors. Across the study: Among the 350 to 400 donors who were genotyped, 81% fell in the genetic ancestry cluster that is associated with self-reported Caucasian donors.

Primers: 60 Vbeta forward and 13 Jbeta reverse. This table comes from immunoSEQ multiplex PCR, and its TCRdb copy is limited to in-frame clones, with some not included. The sample lists more than 110,000 clones, 60% to 75% seen once, with approximately 6.8% in the top ten. Overall study results and limits: For TCR beta chains, V- and J-gene trimming was later linked to a missense DCLRE1C variant.

V lost 4 bases, J lost 7 bases, and 6 bases stayed unmatched. The CDR3 sequence is 15 residues long. Germline-derived CDR1 and CDR2 are MNHNY and SVGAGI (reference sequence). In its sample, this clone was seen once. What it binds is not known. This sequence originates from a man under 40 in good health and CMV-seronegative. Sequenced: PBMCs. The gene calls are TRBV6-6 and TRBJ2-2, with 10 bases aligning to TRBD1. CDR3 amino acids: CASSSWTGGNGELFF. DNA for the CDR3: TGTGCCAGCAGTTCTTGGACAGGGGGAAACGGGGAGCTGTTTTTT.